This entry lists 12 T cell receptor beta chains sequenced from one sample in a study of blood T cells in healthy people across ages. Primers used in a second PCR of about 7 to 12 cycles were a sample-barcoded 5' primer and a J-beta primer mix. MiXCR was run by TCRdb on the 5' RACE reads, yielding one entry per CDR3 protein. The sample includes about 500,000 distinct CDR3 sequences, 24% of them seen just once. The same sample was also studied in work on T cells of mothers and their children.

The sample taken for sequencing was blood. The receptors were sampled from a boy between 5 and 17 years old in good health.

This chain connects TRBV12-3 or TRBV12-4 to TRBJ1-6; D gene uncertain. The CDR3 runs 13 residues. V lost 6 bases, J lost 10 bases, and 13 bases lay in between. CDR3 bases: TGTGCCAGCAGCTCCTGGCGTGGGTCACCCCTCCACTTT. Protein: CASSSWRGSPLHF.

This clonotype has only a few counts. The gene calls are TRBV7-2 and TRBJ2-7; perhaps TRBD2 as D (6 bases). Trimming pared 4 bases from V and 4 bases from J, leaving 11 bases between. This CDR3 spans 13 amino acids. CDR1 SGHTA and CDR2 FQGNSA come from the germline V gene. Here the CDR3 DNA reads TGTGCCAGCAGCTCACGGGGGACTTACGAGCAGTACTTC. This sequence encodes CASSSRGTYEQYF.

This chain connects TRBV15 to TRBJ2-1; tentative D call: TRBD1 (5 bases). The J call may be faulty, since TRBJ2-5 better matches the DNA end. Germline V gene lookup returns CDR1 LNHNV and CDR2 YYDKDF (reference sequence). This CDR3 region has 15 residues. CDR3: CATSRDFRRVETQYF. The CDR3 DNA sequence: TGTGCCACCAGCAGAGATTTTCGCAGGGTGGAGACCCAGTACTTC.

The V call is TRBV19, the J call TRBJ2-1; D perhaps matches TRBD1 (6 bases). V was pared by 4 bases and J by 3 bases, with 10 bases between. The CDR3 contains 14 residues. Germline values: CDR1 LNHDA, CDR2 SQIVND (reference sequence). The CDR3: CASSTTGIYNEQFF. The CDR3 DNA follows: TGTGCCAGTAGTACCACAGGGATCTACAATGAGCAGTTCTTC.

CDR3 loop: CSARDISTIQYF. DNA for the CDR3: TGCAGTGCTAGAGATATAAGCACCATTCAGTACTTC. The chain uses TRBV20-1 and TRBJ2-4; D is uncertain. V gave up 0 bases and J gave up 9 bases, with 9 bases separating them. The CDR3 has 12 residues. In germline, CDR1 is DFQATT, CDR2 SNEGSKA (reference sequence).

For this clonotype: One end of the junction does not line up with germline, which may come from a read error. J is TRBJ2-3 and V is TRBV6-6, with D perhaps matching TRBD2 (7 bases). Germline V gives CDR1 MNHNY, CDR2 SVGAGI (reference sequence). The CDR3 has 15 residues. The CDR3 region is CASSASGGVTDTRYF. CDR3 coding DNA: TGTGCCAGCAGTGCCTCGGGGGGCGTCACAGATACGCGGTATTTT.

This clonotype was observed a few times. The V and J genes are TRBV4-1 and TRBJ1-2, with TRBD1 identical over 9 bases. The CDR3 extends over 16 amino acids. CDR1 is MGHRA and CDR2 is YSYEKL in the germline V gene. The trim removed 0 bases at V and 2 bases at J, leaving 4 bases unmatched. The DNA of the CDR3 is TGCGCCAGCAGCCAAGACCCCGGACAGGGGAACTATGGCTACACCTTC. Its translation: CASSQDPGQGNYGYTF.

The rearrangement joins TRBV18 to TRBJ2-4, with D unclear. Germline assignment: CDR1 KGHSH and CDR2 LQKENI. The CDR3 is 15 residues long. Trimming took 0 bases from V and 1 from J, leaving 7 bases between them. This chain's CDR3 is CASSPPALAKNIQYF. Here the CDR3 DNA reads TGTGCCAGCTCACCACCGGCATTGGCCAAAAACATTCAGTACTTC.

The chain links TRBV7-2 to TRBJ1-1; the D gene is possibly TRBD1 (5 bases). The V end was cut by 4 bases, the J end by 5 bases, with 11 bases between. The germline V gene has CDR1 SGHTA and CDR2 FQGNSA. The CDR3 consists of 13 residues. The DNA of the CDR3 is TGTGCCAGCAGCTGGGGGATTAGGACTGAAGCTTTCTTT. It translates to CASSWGIRTEAFF. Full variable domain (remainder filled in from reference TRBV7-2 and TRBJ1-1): GAGVSQSPSNKVTEKGKDVELRCDPISGHTALYWYRQSLGQGLEFLIYFQGNSAPDKSGLPSDRFSAERTGGSVSTLTIQRTQQEDSAVYLCASSWGIRTEAFFGQGTRLTVV.

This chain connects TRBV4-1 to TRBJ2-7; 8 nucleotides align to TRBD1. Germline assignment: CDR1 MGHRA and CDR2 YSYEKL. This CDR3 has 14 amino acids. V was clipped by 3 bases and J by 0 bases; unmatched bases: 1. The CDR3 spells CASSQGQDSYEQYF. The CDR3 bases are TGCGCCAGCAGCCAGGGACAGGACTCCTACGAGCAGTACTTC.

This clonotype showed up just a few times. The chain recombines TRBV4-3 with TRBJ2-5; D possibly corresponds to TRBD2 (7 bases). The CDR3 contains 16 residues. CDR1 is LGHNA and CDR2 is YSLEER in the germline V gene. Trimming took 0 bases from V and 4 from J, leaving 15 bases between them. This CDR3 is CASSQDLGGGGETQYF. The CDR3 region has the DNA TGCGCCAGCAGCCAAGATCTGGGGGGCGGGGGAGAGACCCAGTACTTC.

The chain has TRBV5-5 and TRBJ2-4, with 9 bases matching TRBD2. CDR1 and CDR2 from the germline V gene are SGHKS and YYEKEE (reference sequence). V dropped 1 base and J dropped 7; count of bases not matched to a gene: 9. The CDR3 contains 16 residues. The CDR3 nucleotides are TGTGCCAGCAGCTTGTGGGTAGCGGGAGATTTGAACATTCAGTACTTC. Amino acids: CASSLWVAGDLNIQYF.